The rows below give T cell receptor beta chains drawn from one sample of a study of shared clonotypes between healthy human individuals. The table came from immunoSEQ multiplex PCR; TCRdb's copy has only in-frame clones and leaves some out. The table has more than 200,000 clones, 60% to 70% seen once. Sequencing input: memory CD4+ T cells sorted from blood. These receptor sequences come from a man aged 30 to 39 in good health. CDR3s include the opening cysteine and the closing phenylalanine or tryptophan. D genes are given only for firm matches. The size entry is marked missing in some rows and otherwise reads once, few, many or a size class.

NA	TRBV9	TRBJ2-1	TRBD2	CASSGGSTSGSRGGEQFF	TGTGCCAGCAGCGGAGGATCGACTAGCGGGAGTCGTGGCGGTGAGCAGTTCTTC
few	TRBV19	TRBJ2-7	NA	CASNPPMEYEQYF	TGTGCCAGTAACCCCCCTATGGAGTACGAGCAGTACTTC
NA	TRBV11-1	TRBJ2-6	NA	CASSLFRGSSGANVLTF	TGTGCCAGCAGCTTATTTAGGGGCAGCTCTGGGGCCAACGTCCTGACTTTC
NA	TRBV19	TRBJ2-6	NA	CASSIEGGSGANVLTF	TGTGCCAGTAGTATAGAAGGAGGGTCTGGGGCCAACGTCCTGACTTTC
NA	TRBV19	TRBJ1-2	NA	CASTLTHFYGYTF	TGTGCCAGTACCTTGACCCATTTCTATGGCTACACCTTC
NA	TRBV4-2	TRBJ2-2	NA	CASSQESTGELFF	TGTGCCAGCAGCCAGGAGAGCACCGGGGAGCTGTTTTTT
NA	TRBV9	TRBJ1-1	NA	CASSVVPVTAEAFF	TGTGCCAGCAGCGTAGTTCCCGTGACTGCTGAAGCTTTCTTT
NA	TRBV4-1	TRBJ1-4	NA	CASSHKDGSNEKLFF	TGCGCCAGCAGCCACAAGGACGGAAGTAATGAAAAACTGTTTTTT
NA	TRBV6-5	TRBJ2-7	TRBD2	CASSSQAGGDEQYF	TGTGCCAGCAGCTCCCAGGCGGGGGGCGACGAGCAGTACTTC
NA	TRBV27	TRBJ1-5	NA	CASSITLGGNQPQHF	TGTGCCAGCAGTATCACGTTGGGGGGGAATCAGCCCCAGCATTTT
many	TRBV7-9	TRBJ2-7	NA	CASSLGLGSSYEQYF	TGTGCCAGCAGCTTAGGACTAGGAAGCTCCTACGAGCAGTACTTC
few	TRBV2	TRBJ2-5	NA	CASSVRSQETQYF	TGTGCCAGCAGTGTCAGGAGCCAAGAGACCCAGTACTTC
NA	TRBV11-2	TRBJ2-7	NA	CASSLVGGLKQYF	TGTGCCAGCAGCTTAGTAGGGGGTTTAAAGCAGTACTTC